This TCR beta chain was recovered during a study of blood T cell repertoires in COVID-19. Cohort 3 donors were reported recovered after two negative PCRs, clearance, or symptom resolution. CDR1 is LNHDA, CDR2 SQIVND, per germline (reference sequence). CDR3 length: 13 amino acids. The junction had 8 bases not matched to a gene; V was cut back by 10 bases and J by 3 bases. Generated by immunoSEQ multiplex PCR, the TCRdb table keeps only in-frame clones and is missing some. The top ten hold 0.6% to 0.7% of the sample, which has around 450,000 clones, about 90% seen once. This receptor was identified in a man between 18 and 29 years old who had recovered from COVID-19. The chain is built from TRBV19 and TRBJ1-1; 7 bases match TRBD1. The sequenced sample consisted of PBMCs or T cells enriched from blood (not recorded which). CDR3 sequence (DNA): TGTGCCACCCGGGACAGTTTTTACACTGAAGCTTTCTTT. Its protein is CATRDSFYTEAFF.